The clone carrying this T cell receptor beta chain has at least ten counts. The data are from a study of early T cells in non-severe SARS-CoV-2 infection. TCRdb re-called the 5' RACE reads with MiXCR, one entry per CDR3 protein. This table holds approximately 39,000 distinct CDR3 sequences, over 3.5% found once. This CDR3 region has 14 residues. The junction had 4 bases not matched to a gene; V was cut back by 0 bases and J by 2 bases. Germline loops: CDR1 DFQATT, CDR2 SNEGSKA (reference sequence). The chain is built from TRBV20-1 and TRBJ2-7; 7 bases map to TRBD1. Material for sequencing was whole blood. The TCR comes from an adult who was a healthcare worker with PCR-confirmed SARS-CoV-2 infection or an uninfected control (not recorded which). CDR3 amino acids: CSARDPGQTYEQYF. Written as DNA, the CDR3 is TGCAGTGCTAGAGATCCGGGACAGACCTACGAGCAGTACTTC.